The TCR beta chain under discussion was sequenced for a study of radiotherapy plus CTLA-4 blockade in lung cancer. Study details: Patients showed objective responses in roughly 19% of cases and disease control in 31%.

V lost 1 base and J 6 bases, leaving 13 bases between the germline ends. Germline values: CDR1 LNHDA, CDR2 SQIVND (reference sequence). This CDR3 comprises 14 residues. Worth noting for this clone: Its target is unknown.

The study's findings and limits: In blood, after radiotherapy plus ipilimumab, tumor-derived TCR clones expanded. Response was reportedly best predicted by early blood T cell clone dynamics, with interferon-beta.

The table came from immunoSEQ multiplex PCR; TCRdb's copy has only in-frame clones and leaves some out. The sample carries about 50,000 clones, 73% recorded once. It was focal radiation plus CTLA-4 blockade with ipilimumab that patients with chemo-refractory metastatic non-small-cell lung cancer received. The sequences come from peripheral blood, collected from a patient treated with radiotherapy plus ipilimumab. This sequence was found in a human donor with non-small cell lung cancer who had a complete response to radiotherapy plus ipilimumab. The J gene is TRBJ2-7, the V gene TRBV19; the D is unclear. Written as DNA, the CDR3 is TGTGCCAGTAGTATAGGTGGGTGGGCAAGCGAGCAGTACTTC. It codes for CASSIGGWASEQYF.